Following are 27 T cell receptor beta chains from one sample sequenced in a study of blood T cell repertoires in COVID-19. Generated by immunoSEQ multiplex PCR, the TCRdb table keeps only in-frame clones and is missing some. The repertoire holds roughly 150,000 clones, with around 88% as singletons. Material: peripheral blood. Receptors were obtained from a human donor in a cohort sampled during active COVID-19.

The genes are TRBV6-2 or TRBV6-3 and TRBJ1-2; 8 nucleotides line up with TRBD1. From germline, CDR1 is MNHEY and CDR2 SVGEGT. The CDR3 is 14 residues long. With V trimmed by 2 bases and J by 7 bases, 6 bases remained unmatched. The CDR3 DNA reads as TGTGCCAGCAGTTACACCGCAGGGGGCAGTGGCTACACCTTC. Translation gives CASSYTAGGSGYTF.

A word on this clone: One end of the junction fails to match germline, which may point to a read error. The CDR3: CASSEEGRLWRDF. The CDR3 region has the DNA TGTGCCAGCAGTGAAGAGGGCCGACTATGGCGGGACTTC. The chain uses TRBV2 and TRBJ2-7, with D possibly TRBD2 on 5 matching bases. This CDR3 is 13 amino acids long. Germline assignment: CDR1 SNHLY and CDR2 FYNNEI.

This clone is a singleton in its sample. The genes are TRBV10-3 and TRBJ2-7, with TRBD2 identical over 11 bases. Germline V gene sequence: CDR1 ENHRY, CDR2 SYGVKD. V lost 6 bases to trimming and J lost 0 bases; unmatched junction nucleotides: 1. The CDR3 covers 14 residues. CDR3 nucleotide sequence: TGTGCCATCAGGACTAGCGGGACCTCCTACGAGCAGTACTTC. Amino acid sequence: CAIRTSGTSYEQYF.

This chain connects TRBV12-3 or TRBV12-4 to TRBJ1-5; 8 nucleotides align to TRBD1. There are 13 residues in the CDR3. J lost 5 bases, V lost 6 bases, and 3 bases had no gene match. The CDR3 DNA reads TGTGCCAGCAGGATGACAGGGGATCAGCCCCAGCATTTT. Translation gives CASRMTGDQPQHF.

The V and J genes are TRBV3-1 (or the pseudogene TRBV3-2) and TRBJ1-3; a possible D gene is TRBD1 (6 bases). The V end was cut by 1 base, the J end by 2 bases, with 12 bases between. The germline gives CDR1 LGHDT, CDR2 YNNKEL (reference sequence). There are 16 residues in the CDR3. Here the CDR3 DNA reads TGTGCCAGCAGCCAAGTCCCCCGGACAGCTGGAAACACCATATATTTT. It yields the protein CASSQVPRTAGNTIYF.

This rearrangement joins TRBV11-2 to TRBJ2-1; 7 bases agree with TRBD1. Germline V gene lookup returns CDR1 SGHAT and CDR2 FQNNGV. This CDR3 is built from 15 residues. J gave up 5 bases and V 3 bases, and 7 bases lay outside the gene matches. Here the CDR3 reads CASSFQGRGNNEQFF. For the CDR3, the DNA is TGTGCCAGCAGCTTTCAGGGCAGGGGGAACAATGAGCAGTTCTTC.

The chain links TRBV19 to TRBJ2-2; 8 positions match TRBD1. The CDR3 extends over 16 amino acids. Germline V gene lookup returns CDR1 LNHDA and CDR2 SQIVND (reference sequence). J gave up 2 bases and V 4 bases, and 6 bases lay outside the gene matches. The CDR3 coding sequence is TGTGCCAGTAGTACATCAGGGGGCAGCAACACCGGGGAGCTGTTTTTT. Its protein product is CASSTSGGSNTGELFF.

J is TRBJ1-3 and V is TRBV7-8; possibly TRBD1 for D (6 bases). CDR1 and CDR2 from the germline V gene are SGHVS and FQNEAQ. The V gene lost 5 bases and the J gene lost 2 bases, with 25 bases spanning the gap. The CDR3 totals 19 residues. The chain's CDR3 is CASSPNRVPGPSPGNTIYF. The CDR3 DNA sequence: TGTGCCAGCAGCCCTAACAGGGTCCCGGGTCCAAGTCCTGGAAACACCATATATTTT. Together with reference TRBV7-8 and TRBJ1-3, the CDR3 gives the full variable domain: GAGVSQSPRYKVAKRGQDVALRCDPISGHVSLFWYQQALGQGPEFLTYFQNEAQLDKSGLPSDRFFAERPEGSVSTLKIQRTQQEDSAVYLCASSPNRVPGPSPGNTIYFGEGSWLTVV.

The V gene is TRBV7-8, the J gene TRBJ2-1, with 13 bases matching TRBD2. This CDR3 has 15 residues. CDR1 and CDR2 (germline): SGHVS, FQNEAQ. V lost 5 bases to trimming and J lost 8 bases; unmatched junction nucleotides: 6. This CDR3 is CASSLGLAGDHEQFF. The CDR3, as DNA: TGTGCCAGCAGCCTCGGACTAGCGGGGGACCATGAGCAGTTCTTC.

V is TRBV20-1 and J is TRBJ2-5; TRBD2 matches 12 bases. Germline V gene data show CDR1 as DFQATT and CDR2 as SNEGSKA (reference sequence). Trimming took 3 bases from V and 5 from J; bases not matched to a gene: 7. This CDR3 is built from 15 residues. The CDR3 DNA reads TGCAGTGCTAGTGAGCTAGCGGGGGGGCGTGAGACCCAGTACTTC. Its protein product is CSASELAGGRETQYF.

The table lists this clone with a count of one. The rearrangement links TRBV2 to TRBJ1-2, with D unclear. V lost 5 bases to trimming and J lost 8 bases, with 9 bases between them. CDR1 SNHLY and CDR2 FYNNEI come from the germline V gene. The CDR3 is made up of 11 amino acids. Here the CDR3 DNA reads TGTGCCAGCAGTTACCCTGAGGGCTACACCTTC. It is translated as CASSYPEGYTF.

Note on this clone: The junction does not match germline at one end; this may be a read error. The chain recombines TRBV7-7 with TRBJ2-2; D call uncertain. The CDR3 covers 12 residues. The V gene's germline CDR1 is SSHAT and CDR2 FNYEAQ (reference sequence). CDR3 coding DNA: TGTGCTAGCAGCCAAAATCCCGGGGAGCTGTTTTTT. Translated: CASSQNPGELFF.

This chain uses TRBV5-1 with TRBJ1-6, with 10 bases matching TRBD1. Looked up from germline, CDR1 is SGHRS and CDR2 is YFSETQ. With V trimmed by 5 bases and J by 10 bases, 9 bases remained unmatched. CDR3 length equals 15 residues. In DNA, the CDR3 is TGCGCCAGCAGGGAGGACAGGGGGAGTGGGTCACCCCTCCACTTT. The encoded protein is CASREDRGSGSPLHF.

The chain is built from TRBV11-3 and TRBJ2-1; TRBD2 matches 9 bases. The CDR3 extends over 15 amino acids. Germline CDR1 and CDR2: SGHNT and YENEEA. With V trimmed by 5 bases and J by 6 bases, 8 bases remained unmatched. CDR3 residues: CASSPSGRPANEQFF. CDR3 nucleotide sequence: TGTGCCAGCAGCCCGAGCGGGAGGCCGGCCAATGAGCAGTTCTTC.

This clone was found a few times. The V gene is TRBV7-2, the J gene TRBJ2-1, with 15 positions matching TRBD2. The CDR3 is made up of 15 amino acids. Germline CDR1 is SGHTA and CDR2 is FQGNSA. With V trimmed by 7 bases and J by 10 bases, 8 bases remained unmatched. The CDR3 sequence is CASTPGLAGGMEQFF. The CDR3 DNA sequence: TGTGCCAGCACCCCCGGACTAGCGGGAGGGATGGAGCAGTTCTTC.

This sequence joins TRBV5-5 and TRBJ1-5; D perhaps matches TRBD1 (5 bases). With 4 bases removed from V and 1 base from J, the gap between germline ends came to 18 bases. The CDR3 loop spans 17 amino acids. Germline lookup yields CDR1 SGHKS and CDR2 YYEKEE (reference sequence). Here the CDR3 reads CASSHRDGRQSNQPQHF. The CDR3 DNA reads TGTGCCAGCAGCCACCGTGATGGTAGACAGAGCAATCAGCCCCAGCATTTT.

The V and J genes are TRBV28 and TRBJ1-2; TRBD1 matches 7 bases. The V gene's germline CDR1 is MDHEN and CDR2 SYDVKM. This CDR3 comprises 15 residues. V lost 6 bases to trimming and J lost 4 bases; unmatched junction nucleotides: 11. CDR3 in amino acids: CASSLPTGLTYGYTF. For the CDR3, the DNA is TGTGCCAGCAGCCTCCCGACAGGGCTTACCTATGGCTACACCTTC.

The chain recombines TRBV24-1 with TRBJ2-7; 10 bases are shared with TRBD2. V was clipped by 4 bases and J by 4 bases; unmatched bases: 6. Germline CDR1 is KGHDR and CDR2 is SFDVKD. The CDR3 covers 15 residues. This CDR3 reads CATSDGLAEPYEQYF. The CDR3 DNA is TGTGCCACCAGTGACGGACTAGCGGAACCTTACGAGCAGTACTTC.

V gene TRBV5-8 combines with J gene TRBJ2-3; TRBD2 matches at 8 bases. Germline V gene lookup returns CDR1 SGHTS and CDR2 YDEGEE. V trimming: 5 bases; J trimming: 3 bases; junction bases outside the gene matches: 5. This CDR3 spans 14 amino acids. The CDR3 reads CASSFGLATDTQYF. The CDR3 nucleotides read TGTGCCAGCAGTTTCGGACTAGCTACAGATACGCAGTATTTT.

This rearrangement joins TRBV12-3 or TRBV12-4 to TRBJ2-7; a weak D match, TRBD1 (6 bases). The CDR3 extends over 13 amino acids. The ends were cut back, 5 bases at V and 1 base at J, with 9 bases in the middle. CDR3 in amino acids: CASSHGTSYEQYF. The CDR3 DNA reads as TGTGCCAGCAGTCACGGGACATCCTACGAGCAGTACTTC.

This chain joins TRBV5-5 and TRBJ2-1, with TRBD2 matching 9 bases. The ends lost 4 bases at V and 15 bases at J; junction bases unmatched: 20. The CDR3 length is 16 residues. The germline V gene encodes CDR1 SGHKS and CDR2 YYEKEE (reference sequence). CDR3 protein: CASSRGSSGMEEGRFF. The CDR3, as DNA: TGTGCCAGCAGCCGGGGCTCTAGCGGGATGGAGGAGGGGCGGTTCTTC.

V and J are TRBV19 and TRBJ1-6, with D hard to call. Germline CDR1 reads LNHDA; CDR2 reads SQIVND (reference sequence). The CDR3 length is 15 residues. The germline V and J ends were trimmed by 11 bases and 0 bases, with 14 bases remaining between them. CDR3 amino acids: CALPPGSSYNSPLHF. The DNA of the CDR3 is TGTGCCTTGCCCCCGGGGAGCTCCTATAATTCACCCCTCCACTTT.

The rearrangement uses TRBV7-2 and TRBJ2-7, with TRBD1 identical over 9 bases. CDR3 length: 17 amino acids. V dropped 7 bases and J dropped 3; count of bases not matched to a gene: 16. Germline V lookup: CDR1 SGHTA, CDR2 FQGNSA. DNA of the CDR3: TGTGCCAGCACCGCCTCTCCCGGGACAGGGAAGTTCTACGAGCAGTACTTC. This gives the protein CASTASPGTGKFYEQYF.

The CDR3: CASSEPVAGGIDTQYF. The CDR3 coding sequence is TGTGCCAGCAGTGAACCCGTAGCGGGAGGGATAGATACGCAGTATTTT. The V and J genes are TRBV6-1 and TRBJ2-3, with 11 bases that match TRBD2. The V gene's germline CDR1 is MNHNS and CDR2 SASEGT. This CDR3 contains 16 residues. V shed 2 bases, J shed 5 bases, and the junction held 6 bases outside the gene matches.

This chain connects TRBV6-5 to TRBJ1-4; 7 positions match TRBD1. Germline V gives CDR1 MNHEY, CDR2 SVGAGI. The CDR3 spans 15 residues. V dropped 5 bases and J dropped 4; count of bases not matched to a gene: 7. The CDR3 loop is CASSRTGQYNEKLFF. For the CDR3, the DNA is TGTGCCAGCAGTCGTACGGGACAGTATAATGAAAAACTGTTTTTT.

This clone was found a few times. The chain is built from TRBV11-3 and TRBJ1-1; no definite D call. The germline CDR1 and CDR2 sequences are SGHNT and YENEEA. Trimming shortened V by 6 bases and J by 0 bases, and 17 bases separated the two germline ends. The CDR3 loop spans 16 amino acids. The CDR3 region is CASRKRRILMNTEAFF. CDR3 sequence (DNA): TGTGCCAGCAGAAAGCGGCGAATTCTCATGAACACTGAAGCTTTCTTT.

The rearrangement joins TRBV6-2 or TRBV6-3 to TRBJ2-7; 8 positions match TRBD2. The CDR3 runs to 13 residues. Germline CDR1 and CDR2: MNHEY and SVGEGT. V trimming: 5 bases; J trimming: 4 bases; junction bases outside the gene matches: 4. The CDR3: CASSIGGGYEQYF. The CDR3 DNA reads TGTGCCAGCAGTATCGGCGGGGGGTACGAGCAGTACTTC.